These T cell receptor beta chains were read from a single sample in a study of T cells in Graves' hyperthyroidism and ophthalmopathy. MiXCR was run by TCRdb on the multiplex PCR reads, yielding one entry per CDR3 protein. The table shows roughly 520,000 distinct CDR3 sequences, with roughly a quarter occurring only once. Sequencing was done on a sample of blood. The receptors here all came from a woman aged 30 to 39 with Graves' ophthalmopathy. The CDR3 runs from the conserved cysteine through the conserved F or W. The D gene is left open where the match is weak. Size is stated for part of the rows, as once, few or many counts, or as a class when the clone is expanded.

d_call | clone_size | j_call | v_call | cdr3_aa | cdr3_nt
. | . | TRBJ1-1 | TRBV27 | CASSVGGGGASRRSFF | TGTGCCAGCTCGGTGGGGGGCGGCGGGGCAAGCAGAAGATCTTTCTTT
. | many | TRBJ2-5 | TRBV6-2/TRBV6-3 | CASSRRQSQETQYF | TGTGCCAGCAGCCGTCGACAGAGCCAAGAGACCCAGTACTTC
TRBD2 | many | TRBJ2-7 | TRBV7-8 | CASSPRTSGGAGEVYEQYF | TGTGCCAGCAGCCCCCGGACTAGCGGGGGGGCCGGGGAGGTATACGAGCAGTACTTC
TRBD2 | many | TRBJ2-7 | TRBV6-1 | CASSGLAGASYEQYF | TGTGCCAGCAGTGGGCTAGCGGGGGCATCCTACGAGCAGTACTTC
. | many | TRBJ2-7 | TRBV7-8 | CASSQGRFSYEQYF | TGTGCCAGCAGCCAAGGGCGTTTCTCCTACGAGCAGTACTTC
. | few | TRBJ1-3 | TRBV27 | CASPQGWKTGGNTIYF | TGTGCCAGCCCCCAAGGATGGAAAACGGGGGGAAACACCATATATTTT
. | . | TRBJ2-5 | TRBV11-1 | CASSPRTRSVETQYF | TGTGCCAGCAGCCCCCGAACTCGATCCGTGGAGACCCAGTACTTC
. | many | TRBJ2-5 | TRBV7-8 | CASSLGGLGTQYF | TGTGCCAGCAGCTTAGGGGGCTTGGGGACCCAGTACTTC
. | . | TRBJ2-6 | TRBV20-1 | CSATSSSGANVLTF | TGCAGTGCTACTTCGAGCTCAGGGGCCAACGTCCTGACTTTC
TRBD1 | . | TRBJ1-2 | TRBV15 | CATSRRQGTYGYTF | TGTGCCACCAGCAGGAGACAGGGCACCTATGGCTACACCTTC